Listed below are T cell receptor beta chains from one sample, sequenced in a study of T cells in Graves' hyperthyroidism and ophthalmopathy. TCRdb analysed the multiplex PCR reads with MiXCR anew, one entry per CDR3 protein. The data contain roughly 380,000 distinct CDR3 sequences, 14% of them singletons. The specimen was blood. These receptors came from a woman aged 55-70 years with Graves' hyperthyroidism. CDR3s include the opening cysteine and the closing phenylalanine or tryptophan. The D gene is left open where the match is weak. Part of the rows lack a size; the others show once, few, many or a class for expanded clones.

D gene: .
clone size: .
CDR3 length: 15
J gene: TRBJ1-4
V gene: TRBV5-1
CDR3 DNA: TGCGCCAGCAGCCCCCTCGGCGGGACCGGGGAAAAACTGTTTTTT
CDR3 protein: CASSPLGGTGEKLFF

D gene: .
clone size: many
CDR3 length: 11
J gene: TRBJ1-2
V gene: TRBV20-1
CDR3 DNA: TGCAGTGCTAGCGGTAACTATGGCTACACCTTC
CDR3 protein: CSASGNYGYTF

D gene: TRBD2
clone size: many
CDR3 length: 13
J gene: TRBJ2-7
V gene: TRBV20-1
CDR3 DNA: TGCAGTGTCTCGAGCGGGAGTTTCTACGAGCAGTACTTC
CDR3 protein: CSVSSGSFYEQYF

D gene: .
clone size: many
CDR3 length: 14
J gene: TRBJ2-7
V gene: TRBV18
CDR3 DNA: TGTGCCAGCTCACCAGAAAGGGGCGGGAACGAGCAGTACTTC
CDR3 protein: CASSPERGGNEQYF

D gene: TRBD2
clone size: .
CDR3 length: 15
J gene: TRBJ2-1
V gene: TRBV5-1
CDR3 DNA: TGCGCCAGCAGCTGGGGGGGACTCCTTAATAATGAGCAGTTCTTC
CDR3 protein: CASSWGGLLNNEQFF

D gene: TRBD1
clone size: many
CDR3 length: 13
J gene: TRBJ1-1
V gene: TRBV2
CDR3 DNA: TGTGCCAGCAGGGGACAGATTAACACTGAAGCTTTCTTT
CDR3 protein: CASRGQINTEAFF

D gene: .
clone size: many
CDR3 length: 15
J gene: TRBJ1-5
V gene: TRBV7-8
CDR3 DNA: TGTGCCAGCAGCTTAGGGAGCAGGGTTAATCAGCCCCAGCATTTT
CDR3 protein: CASSLGSRVNQPQHF

D gene: TRBD1
clone size: .
CDR3 length: 15
J gene: TRBJ1-1
V gene: TRBV19
CDR3 DNA: TGTGCCAGTAGTTACCCAGGGGGCTGGAACACTGAAGCTTTCTTT
CDR3 protein: CASSYPGGWNTEAFF

D gene: TRBD2
clone size: .
CDR3 length: 17
J gene: TRBJ2-3
V gene: TRBV9
CDR3 DNA: TGTGCCAGCAGCCCGGGACTAGCGGGAGGCCCTCGCGGTACGCAGTATTTT
CDR3 protein: CASSPGLAGGPRGTQYF

D gene: TRBD1
clone size: many
CDR3 length: 12
J gene: TRBJ2-5
V gene: TRBV20-1
CDR3 DNA: TGCAGTGCCACAGGGGGCGGGGAGACCCAGTACTTC
CDR3 protein: CSATGGGETQYF

D gene: .
clone size: many
CDR3 length: 15
J gene: TRBJ2-3
V gene: TRBV4-1
CDR3 DNA: TGCGCCAGCTCTCGCGGGCTTACTAGCACAGATACGCAGTATTTT
CDR3 protein: CASSRGLTSTDTQYF

D gene: TRBD1
clone size: many
CDR3 length: 14
J gene: TRBJ1-2
V gene: TRBV28
CDR3 DNA: TGTGCCAGCAGTTTAGGGGACAGGGATTATGGCTACACCTTC
CDR3 protein: CASSLGDRDYGYTF

D gene: .
clone size: many
CDR3 length: 15
J gene: TRBJ2-2
V gene: TRBV5-1
CDR3 DNA: TGCGCCAGCAGCTTGATGGACGCGTCCGCCGGGGAGCTGTTTTTT
CDR3 protein: CASSLMDASAGELFF

D gene: TRBD2
clone size: .
CDR3 length: 16
J gene: TRBJ2-7
V gene: TRBV11-2
CDR3 DNA: TGTGCCAGCAGCCTCACCGGACTAGCGGGAGTCTACGAGCAGTACTTC
CDR3 protein: CASSLTGLAGVYEQYF

D gene: .
clone size: few
CDR3 length: 16
J gene: TRBJ1-4
V gene: TRBV24-1
CDR3 DNA: TGTGCCACCAGTGATTCCCGGGACGGTTTTAATGAAAAACTGTTTTTT
CDR3 protein: CATSDSRDGFNEKLFF

D gene: TRBD2
clone size: .
CDR3 length: 18
J gene: TRBJ2-5
V gene: TRBV6-5
CDR3 DNA: TGTGCCAGCAGTTACTTGTATATTGGCGGGAGAGGGGCAGAGACCCAGTACTTC
CDR3 protein: CASSYLYIGGRGAETQYF

D gene: .
clone size: many
CDR3 length: 13
J gene: TRBJ2-5
V gene: TRBV18
CDR3 DNA: TGTGCCAGCTCACCCTCCCCTCAGGAGACCCAGTACTTC
CDR3 protein: CASSPSPQETQYF

D gene: .
clone size: many
CDR3 length: 14
J gene: TRBJ1-1
V gene: TRBV29-1
CDR3 DNA: TGCAGCGTTGCACAGGGACGGTTGAACACTGAAGCTTTCTTT
CDR3 protein: CSVAQGRLNTEAFF

D gene: TRBD2
clone size: .
CDR3 length: 16
J gene: TRBJ2-1
V gene: TRBV19
CDR3 DNA: TGTGCCAGTAGCGAAGGAGCGGGACTAGGGTACAATGAGCAGTTCTTC
CDR3 protein: CASSEGAGLGYNEQFF

D gene: .
clone size: .
CDR3 length: 16
J gene: TRBJ2-2
V gene: TRBV7-3
CDR3 DNA: TGTGCCAGCAGCTTAATTGGAGGGGACCGCACCGGGGAGCTGTTTTTT
CDR3 protein: CASSLIGGDRTGELFF

D gene: .
clone size: many
CDR3 length: 11
J gene: TRBJ1-2
V gene: TRBV24-1
CDR3 DNA: TGTGCCACCAGTGACCTCTATGGCTACACCTTC
CDR3 protein: CATSDLYGYTF

D gene: TRBD1
clone size: many
CDR3 length: 14
J gene: TRBJ2-1
V gene: TRBV24-1
CDR3 DNA: TGTGCCACCAGTGATTGGGCAGGGGGCCGTGAGCAGTTCTTC
CDR3 protein: CATSDWAGGREQFF

D gene: .
clone size: many
CDR3 length: 13
J gene: TRBJ2-3
V gene: TRBV7-8
CDR3 DNA: TGTGCCAGCAGCTCAGGCCCGGGAGATACGCAGTATTTT
CDR3 protein: CASSSGPGDTQYF

D gene: .
clone size: many
CDR3 length: 13
J gene: TRBJ2-7
V gene: TRBV18
CDR3 DNA: TGTGCCAGCTCACCGACAGTCGCCTACGAGCAGTACTTC
CDR3 protein: CASSPTVAYEQYF

D gene: TRBD2
clone size: many
CDR3 length: 15
J gene: TRBJ2-3
V gene: TRBV9
CDR3 DNA: TGTGCCAGCAGCCCGGGACTAGCGGGAGGGAATACGCAGTATTTT
CDR3 protein: CASSPGLAGGNTQYF

D gene: .
clone size: few
CDR3 length: 15
J gene: TRBJ2-7
V gene: TRBV6-1
CDR3 DNA: TGTGCCAGCAGTCTCGGCCAATGGGGCAACTACGAGCAGTACTTC
CDR3 protein: CASSLGQWGNYEQYF

D gene: TRBD2
clone size: many
CDR3 length: 16
J gene: TRBJ2-5
V gene: TRBV11-2
CDR3 DNA: TGTGCCAGCAACCGGGGAGGTAGCGGGGTGCGGGAGACCCAGTACTTC
CDR3 protein: CASNRGGSGVRETQYF

D gene: .
clone size: .
CDR3 length: 12
J gene: TRBJ1-1
V gene: TRBV27
CDR3 DNA: TGTGCCAGCAGTGACCGTAAATCTGAAGCTTTCTTT
CDR3 protein: CASSDRKSEAFF

D gene: .
clone size: many
CDR3 length: 14
J gene: TRBJ2-7
V gene: TRBV2
CDR3 DNA: TGTGCCAGCAGTGTAAATTGGAACAAGGACGAGCAGTACTTC
CDR3 protein: CASSVNWNKDEQYF

D gene: .
clone size: many
CDR3 length: 15
J gene: TRBJ2-1
V gene: TRBV6-1
CDR3 DNA: TGTGCCAGCAGTCGAAACCGGGACCGATACAATGAGCAGTTCTTC
CDR3 protein: CASSRNRDRYNEQFF

D gene: .
clone size: many
CDR3 length: 16
J gene: TRBJ1-2
V gene: TRBV6-1
CDR3 DNA: TGTGCCAGCAGTCCGTTCCGGGGGGAAGCTAACTATGGCTACACCTTC
CDR3 protein: CASSPFRGEANYGYTF

D gene: .
clone size: .
CDR3 length: 16
J gene: TRBJ2-2
V gene: TRBV18
CDR3 DNA: TGTGCCAGCTCACCAGGCTCGGTAGCGAACACCGGGGAGCTGTTTTTT
CDR3 protein: CASSPGSVANTGELFF

D gene: .
clone size: few
CDR3 length: 11
J gene: TRBJ2-1
V gene: TRBV29-1
CDR3 DNA: TGCAGCACAGGACGATACAATGAGCAGTTCTTC
CDR3 protein: CSTGRYNEQFF

D gene: .
clone size: few
CDR3 length: 15
J gene: TRBJ2-5
V gene: TRBV5-1
CDR3 DNA: TGCGCCAGCAGCTTCGGTCCAGGGGACGGGGAGACCCAGTACTTC
CDR3 protein: CASSFGPGDGETQYF

D gene: .
clone size: .
CDR3 length: 13
J gene: TRBJ2-3
V gene: TRBV6-5
CDR3 DNA: TGTGCCAGCAGTTACTTGGCTGCAGATACGCAGTATTTT
CDR3 protein: CASSYLAADTQYF

D gene: .
clone size: once
CDR3 length: 13
J gene: TRBJ2-1
V gene: TRBV30
CDR3 DNA: TGTGCCTGGACCGGCAACCCCTACAATGAGCAGTTCTTC
CDR3 protein: CAWTGNPYNEQFF

D gene: TRBD2
clone size: .
CDR3 length: 16
J gene: TRBJ2-3
V gene: TRBV18
CDR3 DNA: TGTGCCAGCTCACCACCGGGAAGACTAGCAGCCGATACGCGGTATTTT
CDR3 protein: CASSPPGRLAADTRYF

D gene: .
clone size: few
CDR3 length: 14
J gene: TRBJ2-7
V gene: TRBV5-4
CDR3 DNA: TGTGCCAGCACGGGGGCGGGGAACCCCTACGAGCAGTACTTC
CDR3 protein: CASTGAGNPYEQYF

D gene: TRBD2
clone size: many
CDR3 length: 17
J gene: TRBJ2-5
V gene: TRBV5-8
CDR3 DNA: TGTGCCAGCAGCTTGGGGGTAGCGGGAGCCTACGGAGAGACCCAGTACTTC
CDR3 protein: CASSLGVAGAYGETQYF

D gene: .
clone size: many
CDR3 length: 16
J gene: TRBJ1-1
V gene: TRBV5-1
CDR3 DNA: TGCGCCAGCAGCTTGGCCGCCAGGTTCGCCAGCACTGAAGCTTTCTTT
CDR3 protein: CASSLAARFASTEAFF

D gene: .
clone size: many
CDR3 length: 12
J gene: TRBJ2-1
V gene: TRBV5-1
CDR3 DNA: TGCGCCAGCAGCCGAGCTCTGAATGAGCAGTTCTTC
CDR3 protein: CASSRALNEQFF

D gene: .
clone size: few
CDR3 length: 15
J gene: TRBJ2-4
V gene: TRBV10-1
CDR3 DNA: TGCGCCAGCACCTGCGCCGGGTTAGCCAAAAACATTCAGTACTTC
CDR3 protein: CASTCAGLAKNIQYF

D gene: .
clone size: once
CDR3 length: 15
J gene: TRBJ1-2
V gene: TRBV9
CDR3 DNA: TGTGCCAGCAGCGCCACCGGGGGGCAGGTTGATGGCTACACCTTC
CDR3 protein: CASSATGGQVDGYTF

D gene: .
clone size: few
CDR3 length: 12
J gene: TRBJ2-2
V gene: TRBV11-3
CDR3 DNA: TGTGCCAGCAGCTCTATGCACGGGGAGCTGTTTTTT
CDR3 protein: CASSSMHGELFF

D gene: TRBD1
clone size: few
CDR3 length: 14
J gene: TRBJ1-2
V gene: TRBV9
CDR3 DNA: TGTGCCAGCAGCATTCGACAGGGTGACTATGGCTACACCTTC
CDR3 protein: CASSIRQGDYGYTF